Presented here are 14 T cell receptor beta chains from one specimen sequenced in a study of tumor-infiltrating lymphocytes in primary liver carcinoma. Taking about 19-31 mg of unsorted bulk tissue, the authors co-extracted RNA and DNA. Production of TCR beta cDNA used around 460 ng total RNA together with a constant-region primer. What produced the TCR beta libraries was three nested multiplex PCR rounds using slightly modified ARM-PCR. The first two PCR rounds, roughly 10 cycles each, used TRBV1-TRBV30 forward primers and a C-beta reverse primer. TCRdb reprocessed the multiplex PCR reads with MiXCR, giving one entry per CDR3 protein. The table includes about 30,000 distinct CDR3 sequences, 70% to 80% detected once. Sample: liver tumor tissue from sampling region 3. Subset given: tumor region T3, left-lateral pole. The receptors derive from a woman aged 30 to 39 with primary liver carcinoma and hepatitis B virus infection.

This clonotype is medium-sized within its sample. The V call is TRBV6-2 or TRBV6-3, the J call TRBJ2-1; D gene ambiguous. The CDR3 is 13 residues long. Germline loops: CDR1 MNHEY, CDR2 SVGEGT. V was clipped by 8 bases and J by 4 bases, with 12 bases between them. In DNA form, the CDR3 reads TGTGCCAGCGGGCTGCTCCTATACAATGAGCAGTTCTTC. Amino acid sequence: CASGLLLYNEQFF.

This clonotype was detected ten times or more. The CDR3 coding sequence is TGTGCCAGCAGCTTCTGGGGCGGGGAGCTGTTTTTT. As protein: CASSFWGGELFF. The gene calls are TRBV11-2 and TRBJ2-2; D call uncertain. CDR1 SGHAT and CDR2 FQNNGV come from the germline V gene. There are 12 residues in the CDR3. Trimming took off 3 bases at V and 7 bases at J, with 6 bases between the two ends.

A note on this clonotype: One end of the junction varies from germline; a read error may be responsible. This chain connects TRBV11-3 to TRBJ2-1; either TRBD1 or TRBD2 may fit D (5 bases each). The V gene's germline CDR1 is SGHNT and CDR2 YENEEA. This CDR3 is 14 amino acids long. CDR3 in DNA: TGTGCCAGCAGCTTAGGGGGACCATACAGTGAGCAGTTCTTC. Its protein is CASSLGGPYSEQFF. Full variable domain (outside the CDR3, taken from reference TRBV11-3 and TRBJ2-1): EAGVVQSPRYKIIEKKQPVAFWCNPISGHNTLYWYLQNLGQGPELLIRYENEEAVDDSQLPKDRFSAERLKGVDSTLKIQPAELGDSAVYLCASSLGGPYSEQFFGPGTRLTVL.

Comment on this clonotype: The junction differs from germline at one of its ends, possibly a read error. The chain employs TRBV11-2 and TRBJ1-2, with a tentative D call TRBD1 (5 bases). The CDR3 runs 15 residues. CDR1 and CDR2 (germline): SGHAT, FQNNGV. Written as DNA, the CDR3 is TGTGTCAGCAACCCCCGCCTGACAGAAAACTATGGCTACACCTTC. Encoded protein: CVSNPRLTENYGYTF. Combining the CDR3 with reference TRBV11-2 and TRBJ1-2 gives the whole variable domain EAGVAQSPRYKIIEKRQSVAFWCNPISGHATLYWYQQILGQGPKLLIQFQNNGVVDDSQLPKDRFSAERLKGVDSTLKIQPAKLEDSAVYLCVSNPRLTENYGYTFGSGTRLTVV.

This sequence joins TRBV11-2 and TRBJ2-2; D gene ambiguous. Germline CDR1 reads SGHAT; CDR2 reads FQNNGV. Between the trimmed V and J ends, which lost 7 bases and 8 bases, there was a span of 23 bases. The CDR3 consists of 16 residues. CDR3 DNA: TGTGCCAGCAACCCCGATCCCCAATTGAGCACGGGGGAGCTGTTTTTT. It is translated as CASNPDPQLSTGELFF. Based on the CDR3 plus reference TRBV11-2 and TRBJ2-2, the full variable domain is EAGVAQSPRYKIIEKRQSVAFWCNPISGHATLYWYQQILGQGPKLLIQFQNNGVVDDSQLPKDRFSAERLKGVDSTLKIQPAKLEDSAVYLCASNPDPQLSTGELFFGEGSRLTVL.

This clonotype appeared once. The conserved phenylalanine or tryptophan normally closing the CDR3 is absent here, so this likely arose from a read error. No DNA is shown, since the ends of the CDR3 on it are uncertain; the CDR3 is the one TCRdb lists. The J gene is TRBJ1-1, the V gene TRBV7-9. Germline V gene data show CDR1 as SEHNR and CDR2 as FQNEAQ (reference sequence). The CDR3 is 12 amino acids in total, end residues counted. CDR3 sequence reads: CASGTPNTEDFY.

A word on this clonotype: The conserved closing phenylalanine or tryptophan is absent in this CDR3, likely reflecting a read error. No DNA is shown, since the ends of the CDR3 on it are uncertain; the CDR3 is the one TCRdb lists. The chain employs TRBV29-1 and TRBJ2-1; TRBD2 reflects the table's D call only, with no check against the DNA. Looked up from germline, CDR1 is SQVTM and CDR2 is ANQGSEA. The CDR3 totals 12 residues, both ends included. The CDR3 region is CSAVGWEGRTFS.

This clonotype came up a few times. A much larger clone differs from this one at a single base, so this may be a read error. The rearrangement links TRBV11-2 to TRBJ2-1, with 8 bases fitting TRBD2. The CDR3 covers 14 residues. The J segment lost 10 bases and the V segment lost 7 bases, leaving 12 bases of the junction unmatched. In germline, CDR1 is SGHAT, CDR2 FQNNGV. The CDR3 bases are TGTGCCAGCATTCCCGCGCGGGGGGCCCAAGAGCAGTTCTTC. This encodes CASIPARGAQEQFF.

In the case of this clonotype: Because it lacks the conserved phenylalanine or tryptophan at the end, this CDR3 is likely a read error. The chain couples TRBV28 to TRBJ1-2; no firm D call. From germline, CDR1 is MDHEN and CDR2 SYDVKM. The CDR3 sequence is 14 residues long. With 4 bases removed from V and 0 bases from J, the gap between germline ends came to 9 bases. CDR3 protein: CASSSLGPNYGYTL. CDR3 nucleotide sequence: TGTGCCAGCAGTTCCCTCGGACCTAACTATGGCTACACCCTC.

With respect to this clonotype: This may come from a read error, since a much larger clone is one base off. This chain uses TRBV11-2 with TRBJ1-2; a weak D match, TRBD1 (5 bases). V was clipped by 4 bases and J by 3 bases, with 12 bases between them. CDR1 SGHAT and CDR2 FQNNGV come from the germline V gene. The CDR3 runs 14 residues. In DNA, the CDR3 is TGTGCCAGCAGCTATCGGACAACCGACTATGGCTACACCTTC. Its protein is CASSYRTTDYGYTF. Supplemented by reference TRBV11-2 and TRBJ1-2, the full variable domain reads EAGVAQSPRYKIIEKRQSVAFWCNPISGHATLYWYQQILGQGPKLLIQFQNNGVVDDSQLPKDRFSAERLKGVDSTLKIQPAKLEDSAVYLCASSYRTTDYGYTFGSGTRLTVV.

In regard to this clonotype: With a much larger clone just one base away, this may be a read error. V usage is TRBV6-5 and J usage is TRBJ2-3; 7 positions agree with TRBD2. This CDR3 has 16 residues. Germline V gene data show CDR1 as MNHEY and CDR2 as SVGAGI. The DNA of the CDR3 is TGTGCCAGTAGTTACTCGAGCGGGAAGGGCACAGATAGGCAGTATTTT. This encodes CASSYSSGKGTDRQYF.

This chain joins TRBV7-9 and TRBJ1-1; a weak D match, TRBD1 (6 bases). V was pared by 5 bases and J by 11 bases, with 15 bases between. This CDR3 is 12 amino acids long. CDR1 and CDR2 from the germline V gene are SEHNR and FQNEAQ (reference sequence). The CDR3 here is CASSPGGARAFF. In DNA, the CDR3 is TGTGCCAGCAGCCCCGGGGGGGCTCGGGCTTTCTTT. Filled out from reference TRBV7-9 and TRBJ1-1, the complete variable domain reads DTGVSQNPRHKITKRGQNVTFRCDPISEHNRLYWYRQTLGQGPEFLTYFQNEAQLEKSRLLSDRFSAERPKGSFSTLEIQRTEQGDSAMYLCASSPGGARAFFGQGTRLTVV.

The chain combines TRBV11-3 with TRBJ2-1; tentatively, D is TRBD2 (11 bases). V was shortened by 6 bases and J by 6 bases, with 30 bases between the two germline ends. CDR3 length: 19 residues. From germline, CDR1 is SGHNT and CDR2 YENEEA. CDR3 region: CASSAGQGGLAEGFNEQFF. The CDR3 DNA reads TGTGCCAGCAGTGCCGGACAGGGGGGACTAGCGGAAGGATTCAATGAGCAGTTCTTC. The whole variable domain, remainder taken from reference TRBV11-3 and TRBJ2-1, is EAGVVQSPRYKIIEKKQPVAFWCNPISGHNTLYWYLQNLGQGPELLIRYENEEAVDDSQLPKDRFSAERLKGVDSTLKIQPAELGDSAVYLCASSAGQGGLAEGFNEQFFGPGTRLTVL.

The chain links TRBV11-2 to TRBJ2-3, with a weak D call TRBD2 (7 bases). This CDR3 region has 13 residues. V was shortened by 5 bases and J by 10 bases, with 16 bases between the two germline ends. Germline CDR1 and CDR2: SGHAT and FQNNGV. The DNA for the CDR3 is TGTGCCAGCAGCACCCCGGGGGGCCATGCGCAGTATTTT. Translation gives CASSTPGGHAQYF.